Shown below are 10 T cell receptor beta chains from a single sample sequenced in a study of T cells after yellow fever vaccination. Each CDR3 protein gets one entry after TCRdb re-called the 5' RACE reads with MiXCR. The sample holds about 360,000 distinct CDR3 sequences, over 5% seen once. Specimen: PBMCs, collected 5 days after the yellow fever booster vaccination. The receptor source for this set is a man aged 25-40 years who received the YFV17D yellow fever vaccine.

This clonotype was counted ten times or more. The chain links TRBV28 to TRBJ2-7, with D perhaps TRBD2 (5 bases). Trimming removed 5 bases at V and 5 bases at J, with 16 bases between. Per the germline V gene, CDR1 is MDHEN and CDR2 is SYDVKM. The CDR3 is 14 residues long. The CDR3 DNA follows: TGTGCCAGCAGTCCCCGAAGAGGGATCCACGAGCAGTACTTC. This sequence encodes CASSPRRGIHEQYF.

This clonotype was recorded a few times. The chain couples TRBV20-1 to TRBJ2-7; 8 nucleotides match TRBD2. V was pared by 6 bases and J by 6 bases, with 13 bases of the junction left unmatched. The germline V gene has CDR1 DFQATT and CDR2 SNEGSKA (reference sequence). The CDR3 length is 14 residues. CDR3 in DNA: TGCAGTGCCCGAAGGGGCGGGAGGTTATCCGAGCAGTACTTC. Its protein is CSARRGGRLSEQYF.

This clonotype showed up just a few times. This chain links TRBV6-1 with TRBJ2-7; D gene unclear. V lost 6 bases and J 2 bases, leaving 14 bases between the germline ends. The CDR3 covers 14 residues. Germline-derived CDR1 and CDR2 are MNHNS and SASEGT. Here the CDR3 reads CASRPQTGTYEQYF. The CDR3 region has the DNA TGTGCCAGCAGGCCCCAGACTGGGACCTACGAGCAGTACTTC.

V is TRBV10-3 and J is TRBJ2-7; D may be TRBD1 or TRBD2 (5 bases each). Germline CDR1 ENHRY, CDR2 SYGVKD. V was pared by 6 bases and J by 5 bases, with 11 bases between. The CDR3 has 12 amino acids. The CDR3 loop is CAIRGTRDEQYF. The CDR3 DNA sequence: TGTGCCATCAGAGGGACGCGAGACGAGCAGTACTTC.

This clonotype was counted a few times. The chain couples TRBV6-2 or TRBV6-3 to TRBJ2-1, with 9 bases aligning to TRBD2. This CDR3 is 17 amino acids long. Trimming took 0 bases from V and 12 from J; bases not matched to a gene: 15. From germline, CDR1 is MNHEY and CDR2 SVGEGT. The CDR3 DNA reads TGTGCCAGCAGTTACTCATCAGAAGGGACTAGCAGGAGGCGGCAGTTCTTC. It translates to CASSYSSEGTSRRRQFF.

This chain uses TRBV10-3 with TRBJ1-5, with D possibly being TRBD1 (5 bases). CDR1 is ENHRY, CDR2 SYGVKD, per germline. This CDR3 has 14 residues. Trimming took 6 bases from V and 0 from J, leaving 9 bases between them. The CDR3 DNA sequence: TGTGCCATCAGGAGCGACAGTAGCAATCAGCCCCAGCATTTT. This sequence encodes CAIRSDSSNQPQHF.

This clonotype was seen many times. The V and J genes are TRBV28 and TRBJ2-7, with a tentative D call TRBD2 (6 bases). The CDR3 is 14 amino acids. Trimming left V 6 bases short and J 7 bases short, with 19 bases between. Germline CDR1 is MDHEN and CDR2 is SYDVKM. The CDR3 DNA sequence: TGTGCCAGCAGCCCTCCCGGACGGGAGTTTGAGCAGTACTTC. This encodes CASSPPGREFEQYF. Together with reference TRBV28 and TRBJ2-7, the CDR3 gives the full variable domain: DVKVTQSSRYLVKRTGEKVFLECVQDMDHENMFWYRQDPGLGLRLIYFSYDVKMKEKGDIPEGYSVSREKKERFSLILESASTNQTSMYLCASSPPGREFEQYFGPGTRLTVT.

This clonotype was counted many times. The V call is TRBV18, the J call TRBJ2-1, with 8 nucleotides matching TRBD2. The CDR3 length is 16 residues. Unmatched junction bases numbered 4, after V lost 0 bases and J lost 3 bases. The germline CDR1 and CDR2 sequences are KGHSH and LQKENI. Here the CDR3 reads CASSPPKAGDYNEQFF. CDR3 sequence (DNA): TGTGCCAGCTCACCACCTAAAGCGGGGGACTACAATGAGCAGTTCTTC.

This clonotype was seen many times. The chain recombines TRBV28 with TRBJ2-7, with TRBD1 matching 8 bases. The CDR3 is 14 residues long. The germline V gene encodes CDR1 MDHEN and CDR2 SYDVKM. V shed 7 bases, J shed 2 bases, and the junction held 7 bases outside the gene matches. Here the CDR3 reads CASTQLDRAYEQYF. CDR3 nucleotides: TGTGCCAGCACCCAGCTGGACAGGGCCTACGAGCAGTACTTC.

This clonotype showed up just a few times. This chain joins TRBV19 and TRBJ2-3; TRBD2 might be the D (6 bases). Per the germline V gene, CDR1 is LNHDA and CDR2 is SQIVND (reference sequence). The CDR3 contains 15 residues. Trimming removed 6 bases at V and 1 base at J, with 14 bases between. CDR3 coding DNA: TGTGCCAGTAGCAGGACTATCATCGGCACAGATACGCAGTATTTT. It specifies CASSRTIIGTDTQYF.